This TCR beta chain was retrieved from a study of blood T cell repertoires in COVID-19. Overall study: Sample material is recorded as cDNA or gDNA derived from T cells, B-cell-depleted T cells, or PBMCs.

Germline CDR1 reads ENHRY; CDR2 reads SYGVKD. The CDR3 length is 13 residues. V was cut by 7 bases and J by 6 bases, with 13 bases left in between. Original processing methods: Nucleated cell number was recorded as an estimate derived from reference gene primer amplification. Here immunoSEQ multiplex PCR was the method, and the copy in TCRdb shows in-frame clones only, minus some. V, J and clone size derive from that table, while D and trimming were established from the DNA sequence. The data contain around 170,000 clones, 85% to 95% of them seen just once; the ten biggest clones take up around 0.5%.

Specimen: peripheral blood. This rearrangement joins TRBV10-3 to TRBJ2-1, with D hard to call. This sequence originates from a man aged 50-59 years with acute or convalescent COVID-19. The DNA of the CDR3 is TGTGCCATCAAGCTCCTAGAAGGCAATGAGCAGTTCTTC. Translation: CAIKLLEGNEQFF.